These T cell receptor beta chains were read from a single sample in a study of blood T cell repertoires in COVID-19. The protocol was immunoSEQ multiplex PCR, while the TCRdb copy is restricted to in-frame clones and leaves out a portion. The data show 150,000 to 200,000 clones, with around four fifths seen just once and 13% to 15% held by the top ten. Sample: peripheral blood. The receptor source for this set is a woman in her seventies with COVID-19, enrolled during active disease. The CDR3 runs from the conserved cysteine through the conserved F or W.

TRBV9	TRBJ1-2	CASSAGQGMGYGYTF
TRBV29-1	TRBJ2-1	CSVAGTSGWYNEQFF
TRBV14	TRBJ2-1	CASSHSGSSYNEQFF
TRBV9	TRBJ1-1	CASSHPRQTSNTEAFF
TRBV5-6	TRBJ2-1	CASRWKGGSSYNEQFF
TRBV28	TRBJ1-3	CASSEVSGNTIYF
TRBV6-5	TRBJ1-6	CASRQGYNSPLHF
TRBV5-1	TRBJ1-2	CASSLGGRNLDGYTF
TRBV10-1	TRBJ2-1	CASSGRGEGEQFF
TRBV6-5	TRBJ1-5	CASTISGNQPQHF